This section outlines one T cell receptor beta chain sequence together with its context. V lost 5 bases, J lost 0 bases, and 23 bases lay in between. Germline V gene sequence: CDR1 MDHEN, CDR2 SYDVKM. There are 18 residues in the CDR3. Amplification yielded TCR beta CDR3 regions, with RNA transcripts as the source. The HTBI set primed first-round TCR CDR3 RT-PCR. TCRdb re-analysed the multiplex PCR reads in MiXCR, keeping a single row per CDR3 protein. There are approximately 400,000 distinct CDR3 sequences in the sample; approximately 14% occur only once, and around a quarter lies in the top ten. The sample belongs to a study of T cells in Graves' hyperthyroidism and ophthalmopathy.

The V gene is TRBV28, the J gene TRBJ2-7; D possibly uses TRBD1 or TRBD2 (7 bases each). Sample: blood. This receptor was obtained from a woman aged 18-29 years with Graves' hyperthyroidism that later progressed to Graves' ophthalmopathy. The CDR3 reads CASSPPQGGWTNSYEQYF. In DNA form, the CDR3 reads TGTGCCAGCAGTCCCCCCCAGGGGGGGTGGACTAACTCCTACGAGCAGTACTTC. Variable domain in full (rest from reference TRBV28 and TRBJ2-7): DVKVTQSSRYLVKRTGEKVFLECVQDMDHENMFWYRQDPGLGLRLIYFSYDVKMKEKGDIPEGYSVSREKKERFSLILESASTNQTSMYLCASSPPQGGWTNSYEQYFGPGTRLTVT.